What follows are 2 T cell receptor beta chains derived from one specimen sequenced in a study of a mutant IDH1 vaccine in newly diagnosed glioma. Only in-frame clones appear in the TCRdb table, and some are missing; sequencing was by immunoSEQ multiplex PCR. This table has roughly 50,000 clones, roughly 78% appearing once. Time point: week 5, during vaccination. All doses held 300 ug of mutant IDH1 20-mer peptide, with topical imiquimod. These TCRs' antigens remain unknown. The starting material was PBMCs, obtained from a glioma patient whose treatment included an IDH1 peptide vaccine. Source of these receptors: a woman aged 40 to 55 with glioma.

The chain couples TRBV21-1 to TRBJ2-2; the table assigns TRBD2, which was not confirmed against the DNA. TRBV21-1 is a documented pseudogene. The CDR3 consists of 16 residues. As DNA, the CDR3 is TGTGCCAGCAGCAATTATTCGGGACTATACACCGGGGAGCTGTTTTTT. Amino acid sequence: CASSNYSGLYTGELFF.

There are a few counts of this clone. The chain couples TRBV7-9 to TRBJ2-2; unclear D gene. The CDR3 runs to 14 residues. Germline CDR1 is SEHNR and CDR2 is FQNEAQ (reference sequence). V shed 6 bases and J shed 0 bases, with 8 bases lying between them. CDR3 DNA: TGTGCCAGCAGGCCGGACCCGAACACCGGGGAGCTGTTTTTT. Translating it yields CASRPDPNTGELFF. The full variable domain, in which reference TRBV7-9 and TRBJ2-2 provide the parts outside the CDR3, is DTGVSQNPRHKITKRGQNVTFRCDPISEHNRLYWYRQTLGQGPEFLTYFQNEAQLEKSRLLSDRFSAERPKGSFSTLEIQRTEQGDSAMYLCASRPDPNTGELFFGEGSRLTVL.